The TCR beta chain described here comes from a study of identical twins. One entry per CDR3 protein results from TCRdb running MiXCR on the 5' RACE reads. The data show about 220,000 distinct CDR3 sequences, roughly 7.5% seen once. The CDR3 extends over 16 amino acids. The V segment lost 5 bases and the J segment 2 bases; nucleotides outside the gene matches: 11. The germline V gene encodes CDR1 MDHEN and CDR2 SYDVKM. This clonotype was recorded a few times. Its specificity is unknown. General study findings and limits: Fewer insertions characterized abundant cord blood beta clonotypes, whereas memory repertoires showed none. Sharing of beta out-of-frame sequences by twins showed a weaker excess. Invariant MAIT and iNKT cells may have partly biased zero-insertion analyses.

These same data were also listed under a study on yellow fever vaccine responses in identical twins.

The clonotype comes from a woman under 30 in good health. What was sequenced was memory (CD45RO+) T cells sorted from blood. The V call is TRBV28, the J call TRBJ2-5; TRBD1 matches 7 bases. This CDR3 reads CASSRMPGQTQETQYF. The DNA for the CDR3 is TGTGCCAGCAGTCGCATGCCGGGACAGACGCAAGAGACCCAGTACTTC.